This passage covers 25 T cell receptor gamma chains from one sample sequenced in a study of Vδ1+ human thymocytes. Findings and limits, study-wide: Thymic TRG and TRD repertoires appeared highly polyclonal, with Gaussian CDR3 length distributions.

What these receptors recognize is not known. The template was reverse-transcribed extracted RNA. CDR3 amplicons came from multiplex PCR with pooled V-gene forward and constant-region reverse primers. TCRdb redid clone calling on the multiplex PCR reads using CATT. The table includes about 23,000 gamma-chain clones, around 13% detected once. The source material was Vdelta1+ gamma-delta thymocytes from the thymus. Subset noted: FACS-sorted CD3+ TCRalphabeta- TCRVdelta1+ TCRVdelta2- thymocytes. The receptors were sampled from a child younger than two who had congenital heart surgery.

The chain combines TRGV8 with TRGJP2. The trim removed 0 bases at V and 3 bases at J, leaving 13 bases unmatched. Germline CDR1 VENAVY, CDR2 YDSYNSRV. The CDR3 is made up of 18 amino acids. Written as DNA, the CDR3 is TGTGCCACCTGGGATAGGCCCGATATTTCCTGTAGTGATTGGATCAAGACGTTT. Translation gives CATWDRPDISCSDWIKTF.

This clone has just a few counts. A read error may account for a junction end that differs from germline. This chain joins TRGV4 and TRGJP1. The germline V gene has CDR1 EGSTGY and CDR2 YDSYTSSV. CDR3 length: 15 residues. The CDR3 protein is CATWNGHSTGWFKIF. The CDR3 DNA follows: TGTGCCACCTGGAATGGACACTCCACTGGTTGGTTCAAGATATTT.

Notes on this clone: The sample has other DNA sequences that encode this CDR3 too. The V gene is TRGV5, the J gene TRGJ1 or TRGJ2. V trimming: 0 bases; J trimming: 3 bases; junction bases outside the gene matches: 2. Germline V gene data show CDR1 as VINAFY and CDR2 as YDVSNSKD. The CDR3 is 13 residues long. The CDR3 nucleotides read TGTGCCACCTGGGACAGGTCTTATTATAAGAAACTCTTT. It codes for CATWDRSYYKKLF.

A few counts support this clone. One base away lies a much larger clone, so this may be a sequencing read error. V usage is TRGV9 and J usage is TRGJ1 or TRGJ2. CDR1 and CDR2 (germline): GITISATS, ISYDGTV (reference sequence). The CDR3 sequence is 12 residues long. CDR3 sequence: CASWEVRYKKLF. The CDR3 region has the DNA TGTGCCTCGTGGGAGGTGCGATATAAGAAACTCTTT.

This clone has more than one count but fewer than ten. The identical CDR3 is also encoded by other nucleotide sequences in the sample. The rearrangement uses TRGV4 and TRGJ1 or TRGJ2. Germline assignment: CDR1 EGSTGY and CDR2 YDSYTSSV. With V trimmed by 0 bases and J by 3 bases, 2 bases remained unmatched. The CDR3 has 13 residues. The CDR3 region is CATWDGTYYKKLF. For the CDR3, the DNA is TGTGCCACCTGGGATGGGACTTATTATAAGAAACTCTTT.

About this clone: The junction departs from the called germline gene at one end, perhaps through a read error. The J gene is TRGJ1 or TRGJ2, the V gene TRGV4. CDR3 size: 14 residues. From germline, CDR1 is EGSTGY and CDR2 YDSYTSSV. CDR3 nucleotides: TGTGCCACCTGGAATGGGTGGGTGGATTATAAGAAACTCTTT. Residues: CATWNGWVDYKKLF.

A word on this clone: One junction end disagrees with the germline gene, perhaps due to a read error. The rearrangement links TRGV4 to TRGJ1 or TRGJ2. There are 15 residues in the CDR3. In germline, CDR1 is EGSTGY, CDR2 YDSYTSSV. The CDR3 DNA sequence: TGTGCCACCTGGAATGGGAATCAGAATTATTATAAGAAACTCTTT. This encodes CATWNGNQNYYKKLF.

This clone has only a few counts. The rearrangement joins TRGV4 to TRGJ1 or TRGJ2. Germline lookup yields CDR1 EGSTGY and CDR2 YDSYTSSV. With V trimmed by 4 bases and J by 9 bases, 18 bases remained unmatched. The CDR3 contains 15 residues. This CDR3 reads CATWDGPGAHSKKLF. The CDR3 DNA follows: TGTGCCACCTGGGACGGGCCAGGGGCTCATAGTAAGAAACTCTTT.

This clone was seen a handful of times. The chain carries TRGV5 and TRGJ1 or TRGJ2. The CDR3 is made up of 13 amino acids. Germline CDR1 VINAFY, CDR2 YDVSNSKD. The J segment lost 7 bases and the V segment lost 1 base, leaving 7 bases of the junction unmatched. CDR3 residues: CATWDSPQYKKLF. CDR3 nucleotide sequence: TGTGCCACCTGGGACAGCCCCCAGTATAAGAAACTCTTT.

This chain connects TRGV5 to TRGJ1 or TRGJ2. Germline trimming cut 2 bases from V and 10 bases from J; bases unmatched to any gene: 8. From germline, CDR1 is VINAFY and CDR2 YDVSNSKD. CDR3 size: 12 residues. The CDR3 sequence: CATWDTLQKKLF. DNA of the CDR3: TGTGCCACCTGGGACACCCTCCAGAAGAAACTCTTT.

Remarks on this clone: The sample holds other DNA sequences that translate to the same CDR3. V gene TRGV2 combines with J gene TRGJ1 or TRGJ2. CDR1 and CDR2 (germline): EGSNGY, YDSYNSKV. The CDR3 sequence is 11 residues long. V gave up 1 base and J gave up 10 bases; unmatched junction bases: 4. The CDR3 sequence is CATWDGPKKLF. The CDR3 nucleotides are TGTGCCACCTGGGACGGCCCGAAGAAACTCTTT.

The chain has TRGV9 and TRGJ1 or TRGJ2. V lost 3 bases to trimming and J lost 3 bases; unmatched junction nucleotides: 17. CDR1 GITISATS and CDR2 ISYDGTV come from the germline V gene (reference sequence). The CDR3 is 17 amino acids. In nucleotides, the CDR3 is TGTGCCTTGTGGGAGAAGAACTACAAATCGGGTTATTATAAGAAACTCTTT. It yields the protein CALWEKNYKSGYYKKLF.

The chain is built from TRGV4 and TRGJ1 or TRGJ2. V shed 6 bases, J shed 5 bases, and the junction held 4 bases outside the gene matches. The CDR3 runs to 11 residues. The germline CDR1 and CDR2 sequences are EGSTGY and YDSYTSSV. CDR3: CATWKDYKKLF. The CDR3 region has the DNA TGTGCCACCTGGAAAGATTATAAGAAACTCTTT.

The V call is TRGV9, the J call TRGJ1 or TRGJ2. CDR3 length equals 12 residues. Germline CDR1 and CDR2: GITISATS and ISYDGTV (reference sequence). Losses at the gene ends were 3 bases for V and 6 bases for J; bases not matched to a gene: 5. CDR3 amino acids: CALWEFRYKKLF. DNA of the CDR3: TGTGCCTTGTGGGAGTTTCGTTATAAGAAACTCTTT.

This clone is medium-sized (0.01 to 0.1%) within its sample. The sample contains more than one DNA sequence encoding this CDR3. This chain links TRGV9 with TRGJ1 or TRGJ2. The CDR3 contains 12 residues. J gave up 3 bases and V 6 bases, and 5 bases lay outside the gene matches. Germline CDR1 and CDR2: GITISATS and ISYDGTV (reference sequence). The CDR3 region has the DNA TGTGCCTTGTGGTCTTTTTATTATAAGAAACTCTTT. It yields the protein CALWSFYYKKLF.

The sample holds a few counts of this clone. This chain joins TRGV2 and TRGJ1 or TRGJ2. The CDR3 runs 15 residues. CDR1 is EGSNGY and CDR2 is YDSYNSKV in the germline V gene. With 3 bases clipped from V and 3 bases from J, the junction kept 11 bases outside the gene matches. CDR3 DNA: TGTGCCACCTGGGACTCAGCAGCGGTTTATTATAAGAAACTCTTT. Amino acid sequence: CATWDSAAVYYKKLF.

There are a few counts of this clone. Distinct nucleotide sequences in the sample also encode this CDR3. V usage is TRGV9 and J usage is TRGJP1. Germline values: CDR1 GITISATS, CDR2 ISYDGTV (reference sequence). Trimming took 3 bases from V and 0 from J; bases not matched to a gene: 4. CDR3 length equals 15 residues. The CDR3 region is CALWEPDTTGWFKIF. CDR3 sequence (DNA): TGTGCCTTGTGGGAGCCGGATACCACTGGTTGGTTCAAGATATTT.

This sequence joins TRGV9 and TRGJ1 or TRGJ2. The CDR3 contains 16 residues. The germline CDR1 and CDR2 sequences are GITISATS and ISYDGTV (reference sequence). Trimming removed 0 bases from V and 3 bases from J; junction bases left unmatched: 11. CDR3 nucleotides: TGTGCCTTGTGGGAGGTGCCCTATTTTTGTTATTATAAGAAACTCTTT. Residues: CALWEVPYFCYYKKLF.

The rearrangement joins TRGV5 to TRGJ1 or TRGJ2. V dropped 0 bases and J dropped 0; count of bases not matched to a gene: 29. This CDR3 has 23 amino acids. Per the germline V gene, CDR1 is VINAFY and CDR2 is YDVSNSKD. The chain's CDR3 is CATWDRQGSGRRDTLTNYYKKLF. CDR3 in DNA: TGTGCCACCTGGGACAGGCAGGGATCAGGGCGTCGGGATACGCTAACGAATTATTATAAGAAACTCTTT.

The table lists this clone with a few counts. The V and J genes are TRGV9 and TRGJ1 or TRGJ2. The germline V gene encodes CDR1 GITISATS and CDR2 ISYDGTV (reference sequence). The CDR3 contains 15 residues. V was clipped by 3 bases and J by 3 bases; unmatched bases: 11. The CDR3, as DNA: TGTGCCTTGTGGGAGATCGAAAGGGGTTATTATAAGAAACTCTTT. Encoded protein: CALWEIERGYYKKLF.

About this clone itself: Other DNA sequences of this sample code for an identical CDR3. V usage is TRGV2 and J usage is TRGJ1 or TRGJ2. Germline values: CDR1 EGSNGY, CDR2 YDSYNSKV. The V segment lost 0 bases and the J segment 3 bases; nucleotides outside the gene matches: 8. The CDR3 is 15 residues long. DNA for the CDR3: TGTGCCACCTGGGACGGGCCCGGGATTTATTATAAGAAACTCTTT. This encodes CATWDGPGIYYKKLF.

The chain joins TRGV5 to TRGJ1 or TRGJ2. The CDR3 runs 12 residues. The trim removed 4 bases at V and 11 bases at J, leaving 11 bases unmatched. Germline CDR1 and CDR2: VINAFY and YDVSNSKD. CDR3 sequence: CATWERLGEKLF. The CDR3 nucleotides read TGTGCCACCTGGGAAAGGCTAGGGGAGAAACTCTTT.

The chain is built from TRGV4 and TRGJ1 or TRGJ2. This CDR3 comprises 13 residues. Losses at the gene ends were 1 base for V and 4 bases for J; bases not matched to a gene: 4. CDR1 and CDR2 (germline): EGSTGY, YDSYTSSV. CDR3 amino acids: CATWDGWYYKKLF. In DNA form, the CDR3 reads TGTGCCACCTGGGATGGATGGTATTATAAGAAACTCTTT.

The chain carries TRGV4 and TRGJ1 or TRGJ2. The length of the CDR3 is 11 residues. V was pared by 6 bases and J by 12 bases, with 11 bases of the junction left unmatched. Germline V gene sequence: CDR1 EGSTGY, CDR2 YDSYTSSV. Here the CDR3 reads CATWNDRAKLF. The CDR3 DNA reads TGTGCCACCTGGAATGATCGAGCGAAACTCTTT.

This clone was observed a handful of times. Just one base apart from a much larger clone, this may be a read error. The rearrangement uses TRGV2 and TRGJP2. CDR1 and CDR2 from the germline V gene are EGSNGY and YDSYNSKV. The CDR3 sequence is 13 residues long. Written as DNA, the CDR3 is TGTGCCACCTGGAACGGTAGTGATTGGATCAAGACGTTT. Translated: CATWNGSDWIKTF.